Below, 16 T cell receptor beta chains from the same sample are listed, as sequenced in a study of blood T cells in healthy people across ages. The use of a sample-barcoded 5' primer and a J-beta primer mix characterized a second PCR of roughly 6 to 12 cycles. TCRdb ran MiXCR on the 5' RACE reads and lists one entry per CDR3 protein. The repertoire holds 1.4 million or so distinct CDR3 sequences, roughly 43% seen once, with about 4% in the top ten. The sequenced material came from blood. The receptors stem from a woman aged 18 to 35 in good health.

This clonotype was seen a handful of times. The gene calls are TRBV20-1 and TRBJ1-1; possibly TRBD1 for D (5 bases). Trimming took off 4 bases at V and 5 bases at J, with 11 bases between the two ends. CDR1 and CDR2 (germline): DFQATT, SNEGSKA (reference sequence). The CDR3 totals 12 residues. This chain's CDR3 is CSAIGGGTEAFF. The CDR3 DNA reads TGCAGTGCTATCGGGGGAGGGACTGAAGCTTTCTTT.

This clonotype was seen only a few times. The chain couples TRBV5-5 to TRBJ2-7; D possibly corresponds to TRBD2 (7 bases). Trimming removed 0 bases from V and 7 bases from J, with 14 bases in between. The CDR3 has 14 residues. The germline V gene has CDR1 SGHKS and CDR2 YYEKEE (reference sequence). For the CDR3, the DNA is TGTGCCAGCAGCTTGGGGGGGGGGGGCAATGAGCAGTACTTC. It specifies CASSLGGGGNEQYF.

The V gene is TRBV25-1, the J gene TRBJ2-3; 10 bases agree with TRBD1. Trimming at V came to 6 bases and at J to 2 bases, leaving 8 bases not matched to a gene. The CDR3 loop spans 16 amino acids. From germline, CDR1 is MGHDK and CDR2 SYGVNS. The CDR3 protein is CASSDPTGGDTDTQYF. Written as DNA, the CDR3 is TGTGCCAGCAGCGATCCGACAGGGGGCGACACAGATACGCAGTATTTT.

This clonotype was seen a handful of times. J is TRBJ2-1 and V is TRBV5-1, with 8 nucleotides matching TRBD2. Losses at the gene ends were 4 bases for V and 6 bases for J; bases not matched to a gene: 6. Per the germline V gene, CDR1 is SGHRS and CDR2 is YFSETQ. The CDR3 has 14 residues. CDR3 amino acids: CASSRGLAPNEQFF. Written as DNA, the CDR3 is TGCGCCAGCAGCCGCGGACTAGCTCCCAATGAGCAGTTCTTC.

The CDR3 nucleotides read TGTGCCAGCAGTCGCCAGACTAGCGGGAACTACAATGAGCAGTTCTTC. It codes for CASSRQTSGNYNEQFF. The chain uses TRBV6-2 or TRBV6-3 and TRBJ2-1; 11 bases align to TRBD2. V gave up 5 bases and J gave up 3 bases; unmatched junction bases: 6. Germline values: CDR1 MNHEY, CDR2 SVGEGT. The CDR3 contains 16 residues.

On this clonotype itself: A read error may produce the germline difference seen at one junction end. The rearrangement joins TRBV9 to TRBJ2-1; D call uncertain. With the DNA end fitting TRBJ2-7 better, the J assignment may be wrong. The germline V gene encodes CDR1 SGDLS and CDR2 YYNGEE. CDR3 size: 14 residues. The CDR3 DNA reads as TGTGCCAGCAGTGTAGAGGCGCATTCCTACGAGCAGTACTTC. This sequence encodes CASSVEAHSYEQYF.

A note on this clonotype: At one of its ends the junction is not consistent with the germline gene, which may arise from a read error. The chain joins TRBV7-9 to TRBJ1-1; TRBD1 is a possible D gene (5 bases). CDR1 is SEHNR and CDR2 is FQNEAQ in the germline V gene (reference sequence). The CDR3 has 13 amino acids. CDR3 in amino acids: CAGSIQRTGEAFF. In nucleotides, the CDR3 is TGTGCCGGCAGCATACAGAGAACAGGTGAAGCTTTCTTT.

The chain links TRBV6-1 to TRBJ2-6, with 12 bases fitting TRBD1. With 6 bases clipped from V and 0 bases from J, the junction kept 12 bases outside the gene matches. The CDR3 has 20 amino acids. CDR1 and CDR2 (germline): MNHNS, SASEGT. CDR3 DNA sequence: TGTGCCAGCAGGGATACCGGGACAGGGGGCTTGGGCTCTGGGGCCAACGTCCTGACTTTC. Its protein is CASRDTGTGGLGSGANVLTF.

This clonotype occurred many times. One end of the junction does not line up with germline, which may come from a read error. The V gene is TRBV2, the J gene TRBJ2-1; D is tentatively TRBD1 or TRBD2 (6 bases each). The CDR3 length is 12 residues. Germline V CDR1 and CDR2: SNHLY, FYNNEI. The CDR3 loop is CASSEGGNEQFF. CDR3 sequence (DNA): TGTGCCAGCAGCGAAGGGGGGAATGAGCAGTTCTTC.

This clonotype was detected only once. This chain connects TRBV7-2 to TRBJ1-2; 7 bases are shared with TRBD1. V gave up 3 bases and J gave up 5 bases; unmatched junction bases: 6. Germline V gene data show CDR1 as SGHTA and CDR2 as FQGNSA. The CDR3 length is 14 residues. The CDR3, as DNA: TGTGCCAGCAGCTTTACCGGGACAGAGTATGGCTACACCTTC. This encodes CASSFTGTEYGYTF.

This clonotype appeared a few times. The chain is built from TRBV12-3 or TRBV12-4 and TRBJ2-2; D possibly corresponds to TRBD1 (5 bases). The CDR3 runs to 11 residues. V was cut by 9 bases and J by 7 bases, with 9 bases left in between. DNA for the CDR3: TGTGCCAGTGAAGGGGTCGGGGAGCTGTTTTTT. As protein: CASEGVGELFF.

This clonotype was recorded a few times. The gene calls are TRBV6-6 and TRBJ2-7; D gene uncertain. Germline V lookup: CDR1 MNHNY, CDR2 SVGAGI (reference sequence). V was clipped by 6 bases and J by 2 bases, with 14 bases between them. CDR3 length: 14 amino acids. As DNA, the CDR3 is TGTGCCAGCAGCCACCAAGACTTGGCCTACGAGCAGTACTTC. Its protein is CASSHQDLAYEQYF.

In its sample, this clonotype was seen a few times. The rearrangement links TRBV12-3 or TRBV12-4 to TRBJ2-1; D is possibly TRBD2 (5 bases). CDR3 length: 14 amino acids. Trimming removed 3 bases from V and 4 bases from J, with 10 bases in between. The CDR3 reads CASSLSGMYNEQFF. Written as DNA, the CDR3 is TGTGCCAGCAGTTTGTCGGGGATGTACAATGAGCAGTTCTTC.

In nucleotides, the CDR3 is TGCAGTGCCCCGGACAGGAGAAGCACAGATACGCAGTATTTT. Translated: CSAPDRRSTDTQYF. V gene TRBV20-1 combines with J gene TRBJ2-3, with 7 nucleotides matching TRBD1. The V gene's germline CDR1 is DFQATT and CDR2 SNEGSKA (reference sequence). The trim removed 6 bases at V and 0 bases at J, leaving 6 bases unmatched. This CDR3 comprises 14 residues.

The chain couples TRBV6-1 to TRBJ1-2; no definite D call. CDR3 size: 15 residues. Germline V CDR1 and CDR2: MNHNS, SASEGT. V shed 3 bases and J shed 0 bases, with 11 bases lying between them. The CDR3 spells CASSDRGSTNYGYTF. The CDR3 DNA reads as TGTGCCAGCAGTGACCGTGGCAGTACTAACTATGGCTACACCTTC.

This clonotype appeared a few times. This chain links TRBV12-3 or TRBV12-4 with TRBJ1-2; D ambiguous. V was shortened by 4 bases and J by 3 bases, with 9 bases between the two germline ends. This CDR3 has 13 amino acids. In nucleotides, the CDR3 is TGTGCCAGCAGTTCAGACACCTACTATGGCTACACCTTC. It yields the protein CASSSDTYYGYTF.